This T cell receptor beta chain was identified in a study of T cell responses to AZD1222 COVID-19 vaccine. General study results and limits: White British donors predominated, females outnumbered males, and clonal diversity was possibly underestimated.

In regard to this clone: Its specificity is unknown.

Assay: immunoSEQ multiplex PCR; the TCRdb copy retains only in-frame clones and omits some. The sample carries about 140,000 clones, under 95% recorded once. The CDR3 has 15 residues. The germline gives CDR1 KGHSH, CDR2 LQKENI. Trimming stripped 2 bases from V and 2 bases from J, with 10 bases between. This TCR derives from an adult in good health. The sample was peripheral blood, taken on day 0 of AZD1222 vaccination. V usage is TRBV18 and J usage is TRBJ1-5; tentative D call: TRBD1 (5 bases). The CDR3: CASSPRGAGNQPQHF. In DNA, the CDR3 is TGTGCCAGCTCACCAAGGGGTGCGGGCAATCAGCCCCAGCATTTT.